One sample yielded the 8 T cell receptor beta chains listed below, sequenced in a study of vaccination and CD4 T cells after COVID-19. The Oncomine TCR Beta short-read assay sequenced DNA from cultured CD4+ T cells. In TCRdb, the PCR reads were re-called with MiXCR into one record per CDR3 protein. Among roughly 20,000 distinct CDR3 sequences listed, approximately 27% were seen once. Antigens of these TCRs are unknown. Treatment described: approximately nine-day PBMC culture with coronavirus spike peptide pools or control peptides (ViraFEST assay). What was sequenced was cultured CD4+ T cells from blood. Receptor source: a human donor with COVID-19.

A word on this clonotype: This CDR3 fails to terminate in the conserved phenylalanine or tryptophan, so it likely reflects a read error. The rearrangement joins TRBV7-2 to TRBJ2-4; D unresolved. The V and J ends lost 6 bases and 7 bases respectively, with 16 bases between them. Germline assignment: CDR1 SGHTA and CDR2 FQGNSA. CDR3 length equals 14 residues. The CDR3 DNA sequence: TGTGCCAGCAGACCGACCCCCCTAGGGAACATTCAGTACTCC. It is translated as CASRPTPLGNIQYS.

This clonotype is classed as medium-sized. The chain is built from TRBV30 and TRBJ2-3; D gene unclear. The germline V gene encodes CDR1 GTSNPN and CDR2 SVGIG (reference sequence). V lost 2 bases, J lost 4 bases, and 4 bases lay in between. This CDR3 region has 11 residues. CDR3 sequence (DNA): TGTGCCTGGAGTCCCGCAGATACGCAGTATTTT. It is translated as CAWSPADTQYF.

The rearrangement joins TRBV24-1 to TRBJ2-1; D is perhaps TRBD1 (5 bases). Germline V gene lookup returns CDR1 KGHDR and CDR2 SFDVKD. Trimming left V 9 bases short and J 6 bases short, with 11 bases between. This CDR3 is 12 amino acids long. The chain's CDR3 is CATALTVNEQFF. The CDR3, as DNA: TGTGCCACCGCCCTGACAGTCAATGAGCAGTTCTTC.

The chain recombines TRBV4-1 with TRBJ2-1; TRBD2 is a possible D gene (6 bases). The germline V gene has CDR1 MGHRA and CDR2 YSYEKL. Trimming took off 3 bases at V and 6 bases at J, with 15 bases between the two ends. The CDR3 length is 15 residues. The chain's CDR3 is CASSQAGKTANEQFF. In nucleotides, the CDR3 is TGCGCCAGCAGCCAGGCGGGGAAAACCGCCAATGAGCAGTTCTTC.

This clonotype occurred a few times. V and J are TRBV5-5 and TRBJ1-3, with 8 bases aligning to TRBD1. The CDR3 has 14 residues. V lost 3 bases to trimming and J lost 2 bases; unmatched junction nucleotides: 1. The germline V gene has CDR1 SGHKS and CDR2 YYEKEE (reference sequence). DNA for the CDR3: TGTGCCAGCAGCTGGGACAGGACTGGAAACACCATATATTTT. Amino acids: CASSWDRTGNTIYF.

Only a few counts were recorded for this clonotype. The rearrangement joins TRBV6-1 to TRBJ2-1, with 11 bases fitting TRBD2. The germline V gene has CDR1 MNHNS and CDR2 SASEGT. J gave up 2 bases and V 5 bases, and 8 bases lay outside the gene matches. CDR3 length: 17 amino acids. The CDR3 sequence: CASSLTSGGLPYNEQFF. CDR3 nucleotides: TGTGCCAGCAGTCTAACTAGCGGGGGCCTTCCCTACAATGAGCAGTTCTTC.

The CDR3 DNA reads as TGTGCCAGCAGTGAGCGGGGAGGGATGAGCCCGGGTTCACCCCTCCACTTT. Its translation is CASSERGGMSPGSPLHF. The V and J genes are TRBV12-3 or TRBV12-4 and TRBJ1-6; D call uncertain. The CDR3 sequence is 17 residues long. Trimming left V 5 bases short and J 9 bases short, with 23 bases between.

This clonotype rates as medium-sized. This chain uses TRBV20-1 with TRBJ2-4, with 10 bases that match TRBD1. This CDR3 is built from 11 residues. The V gene's germline CDR1 is DFQATT and CDR2 SNEGSKA (reference sequence). Trimming took 1 base from V and 14 from J; bases not matched to a gene: 2. CDR3 DNA: TGCAGTGCTAGAGGAGGACAGGGGGAGTACTTC. Translation gives CSARGGQGEYF.